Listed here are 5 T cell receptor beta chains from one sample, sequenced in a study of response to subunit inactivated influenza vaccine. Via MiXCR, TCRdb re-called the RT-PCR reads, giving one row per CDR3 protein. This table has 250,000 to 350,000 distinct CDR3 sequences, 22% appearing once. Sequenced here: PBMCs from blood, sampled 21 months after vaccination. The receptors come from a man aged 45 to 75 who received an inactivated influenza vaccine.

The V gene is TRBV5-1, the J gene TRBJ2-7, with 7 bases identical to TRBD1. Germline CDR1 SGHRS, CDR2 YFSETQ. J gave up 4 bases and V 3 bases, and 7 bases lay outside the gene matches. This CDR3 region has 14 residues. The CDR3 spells CASSYRGTMYEQYF. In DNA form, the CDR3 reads TGCGCCAGCAGCTACAGGGGCACGATGTACGAGCAGTACTTC.

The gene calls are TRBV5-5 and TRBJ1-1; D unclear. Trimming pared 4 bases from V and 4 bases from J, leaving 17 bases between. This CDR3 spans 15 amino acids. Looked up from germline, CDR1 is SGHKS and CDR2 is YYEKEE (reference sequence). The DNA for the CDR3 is TGTGCCAGCAGCACTGAGGCCAGGATAATCACTGAAGCTTTCTTT. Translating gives CASSTEARIITEAFF.

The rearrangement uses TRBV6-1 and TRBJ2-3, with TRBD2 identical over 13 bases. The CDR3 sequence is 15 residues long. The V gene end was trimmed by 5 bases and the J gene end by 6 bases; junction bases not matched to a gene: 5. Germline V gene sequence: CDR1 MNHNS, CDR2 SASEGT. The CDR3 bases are TGTGCCAGCAGTCCGACTAGCGGGAGGCCTGATACGCAGTATTTT. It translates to CASSPTSGRPDTQYF.

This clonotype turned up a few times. CDR3 in amino acids: CATSDQTGTSGRAYNEQFF. DNA of the CDR3: TGTGCCACCAGTGATCAAACCGGGACTAGCGGGAGGGCCTACAATGAGCAGTTCTTC. This chain connects TRBV24-1 to TRBJ2-1; TRBD2 aligns across 16 bases. This CDR3 region has 19 residues. Germline V CDR1 and CDR2: KGHDR, SFDVKD. V trimming: 3 bases; J trimming: 2 bases; junction bases outside the gene matches: 6.

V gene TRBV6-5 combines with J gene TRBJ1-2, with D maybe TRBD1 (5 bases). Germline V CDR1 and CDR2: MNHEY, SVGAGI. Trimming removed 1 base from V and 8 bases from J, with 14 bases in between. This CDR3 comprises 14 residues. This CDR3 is CASSYFAGTGGYTF. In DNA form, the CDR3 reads TGTGCCAGCAGTTACTTTGCCGGGACCGGGGGCTACACCTTC.